These T cell receptor beta chains were read from a single sample in a study of blood T cell repertoires in COVID-19. Method: immunoSEQ multiplex PCR; TCRdb's copy keeps in-frame clones and lacks some. Of about 140,000 clones listed, 85% to 90% are singletons. Sequencing input: peripheral blood. Receptors were obtained from a man in his fifties with active or convalescent COVID-19. The CDR3 runs from the conserved cysteine through the conserved F or W. D genes are given only for firm matches. Size is omitted from some rows. Given values are once, few, many or a class for expanded clones.

v_call	j_call	clone_size	d_call	cdr3_aa	cdr3_nt
TRBV11-2	TRBJ2-7	.	.	CASSSTLTYEQYF	TGTGCCAGCAGCTCTACACTAACCTACGAGCAGTACTTC
TRBV15	TRBJ1-2	.	.	CATSRVTGNYGYTF	TGTGCCACCAGCAGAGTAACAGGGAACTATGGCTACACCTTC
TRBV13	TRBJ1-1	.	TRBD1	CASSLGDRVNTEAFF	TGTGCCAGCAGCTTAGGGGACAGGGTCAACACTGAAGCTTTCTTT
TRBV28	TRBJ2-5	.	.	CASSLKRLSYQETQYF	TGTGCCAGCAGTTTGAAAAGACTTTCGTACCAAGAGACCCAGTACTTC
TRBV20-1	TRBJ2-1	.	.	CSAEWNEQFF	TGCAGTGCAGAGTGGAATGAGCAGTTCTTC
TRBV9	TRBJ2-5	.	.	CASSVTSSGETQYF	TGTGCCAGCAGCGTAACTAGCAGTGGAGAGACCCAGTACTTC
TRBV19	TRBJ2-3	.	.	CASRQDPSTDTQYF	TGTGCCAGTAGACAGGATCCTAGCACAGATACGCAGTATTTT
TRBV4-3	TRBJ2-6	.	.	CASSQDPALGATLSSGANVLTF	TGCGCCAGCAGCCAAGACCCGGCACTGGGGGCCACCCTCTCCTCTGGGGCCAACGTCCTGACTTTC
TRBV7-9	TRBJ2-7	.	TRBD1	CASSWWGQGSYEQYF	TGTGCCAGCAGCTGGTGGGGACAGGGCTCCTACGAGCAGTACTTC
TRBV24-1	TRBJ1-3	.	.	CATSDSIASGNTIYF	TGTGCCACCAGTGATTCCATAGCCTCTGGAAACACCATATATTTT
TRBV24-1	TRBJ1-5	few	.	CATSARGAGSNQPQHF	TGTGCCACCAGTGCACGGGGGGCTGGGAGCAATCAGCCCCAGCATTTT
TRBV6-5	TRBJ2-3	.	.	CASSFSGGSTDTQYF	TGTGCCAGCAGTTTTTCTGGCGGTAGCACAGATACGCAGTATTTT
TRBV7-9	TRBJ1-2	.	.	CASSLGPGDQGYGYTF	TGTGCCAGCAGCTTAGGTCCGGGGGACCAGGGCTATGGCTACACCTTC
TRBV24-1	TRBJ2-1	.	.	CATSDIPRGSSYNEQFF	TGTGCCACCAGTGATATCCCGCGGGGAAGCTCCTACAATGAGCAGTTCTTC
TRBV5-5	TRBJ2-2	.	.	CASTLFTGSLTGELFF	TGTGCCAGCACTCTTTTTACCGGGAGTCTGACCGGGGAGCTGTTTTTT
TRBV4-1	TRBJ2-7	.	TRBD2	CASSTRTSGYEQYF	TGCGCCAGCAGCACGCGGACTAGCGGCTACGAGCAGTACTTC
TRBV10-3	TRBJ2-5	.	TRBD2	CAISVREGETQYF	TGTGCCATCAGTGTAAGGGAGGGAGAGACCCAGTACTTC
TRBV6-2/TRBV6-3	TRBJ1-1	.	.	CASSYSRGIMNTEAFF	TGTGCCAGCAGTTACTCGCGGGGAATCATGAACACTGAAGCTTTCTTT
TRBV11-2	TRBJ1-4	.	TRBD1	CASSSTGGYYEKLFF	TGTGCCAGCAGCTCCACAGGGGGCTACTACGAAAAACTGTTTTTT
TRBV19	TRBJ2-2	.	TRBD1	CASSRGQGNTGELFF	TGTGCCAGTAGCCGGGGACAGGGGAACACCGGGGAGCTGTTTTTT
TRBV20-1	TRBJ2-7	few	TRBD2	CSASRPSGSLHEQYF	TGCAGTGCTAGTCGGCCTAGCGGGAGTCTACACGAGCAGTACTTC
TRBV7-8	TRBJ2-3	.	TRBD2	CASSPTSGPSTDTQYF	TGTGCCAGCAGCCCGACTAGCGGGCCTAGCACAGATACGCAGTATTTT
TRBV6-5	TRBJ1-5	.	TRBD1	CAGRGQGSNQPQHF	TGTGCCGGGAGGGGACAGGGTTCCAATCAGCCCCAGCATTTT
TRBV5-5	TRBJ2-7	.	TRBD2	CASSLRPSGRVLGEQYF	TGTGCCAGCAGCTTGAGGCCTAGCGGGAGAGTTTTGGGTGAGCAGTACTTC
TRBV4-3	TRBJ2-2	.	TRBD2	CASSQGTSGNTGELFF	TGCGCCAGCAGCCAAGGGACTAGCGGGAATACCGGGGAGCTGTTTTTT
TRBV19	TRBJ2-3	.	TRBD1	CATNPGQVVARADTQYF	TGTGCCACCAACCCTGGACAGGTGGTCGCCCGGGCAGATACGCAGTATTTT
TRBV6-5	TRBJ2-7	.	.	CASSYGQGSSYEQYF	TGTGCCAGCAGTTACGGCCAGGGGAGCTCCTACGAGCAGTACTTC
TRBV28	TRBJ1-3	few	.	CASSLHQGLSGNTIYF	TGTGCCAGCAGTTTACATCAGGGCCTCTCTGGAAACACCATATATTTT
TRBV7-2	TRBJ2-1	.	.	CASSAHATMGLNNEQFF	TGTGCCAGCAGCGCACATGCTACGATGGGCCTGAACAATGAGCAGTTCTTC
TRBV19	TRBJ1-4	.	.	CASSISGVANEKLFF	TGTGCCAGTAGTATCTCAGGGGTGGCTAATGAAAAACTGTTTTTT
TRBV19	TRBJ1-1	.	.	CASSVRNTEAFF	TGTGCCAGTAGTGTCCGGAACACTGAAGCTTTCTTT
TRBV27	TRBJ2-5	.	TRBD1	CASSSRQGAWETQYF	TGTGCCAGCAGCTCGAGACAGGGGGCTTGGGAGACCCAGTACTTC
TRBV30	TRBJ2-5	.	.	CAWSRTVQETQYF	TGTGCCTGGAGCCGGACAGTCCAAGAGACCCAGTACTTC
TRBV5-5	TRBJ1-5	.	TRBD1	CASSGDRGSNQPQHF	TGTGCCAGCAGCGGGGACAGGGGAAGCAATCAGCCCCAGCATTTT
TRBV27	TRBJ2-1	.	.	CASSWAFTGVQFF	TGTGCCAGCAGTTGGGCCTTTACCGGTGTGCAGTTCTTC
TRBV6-5	TRBJ2-1	.	.	CASSRMASTHTEQFF	TGTGCCAGCAGCCGAATGGCTAGTACCCACACTGAGCAGTTCTTC
TRBV27	TRBJ2-2	.	.	CASSYLAGELFF	TGTGCCAGCAGTTATTTAGCTGGGGAGCTGTTTTTT
TRBV19	TRBJ2-1	.	TRBD2	CASSIGLAGESEQFF	TGTGCCAGTAGTATAGGCCTAGCGGGAGAGAGTGAGCAGTTCTTC
TRBV28	TRBJ1-2	.	TRBD1	CASSPPGGQASYGYTF	TGTGCCAGCAGTCCCCCTGGGGGACAGGCGTCCTATGGCTACACCTTC
TRBV29-1	TRBJ1-2	.	TRBD1	CSVEDPQGDYGYTF	TGCAGCGTTGAAGATCCTCAGGGGGACTATGGCTACACCTTC
TRBV6-6	TRBJ1-5	.	TRBD1	CASSATGLGYQPQHF	TGTGCCAGCAGCGCGACAGGGCTCGGGTATCAGCCCCAGCATTTT